The clone carrying this T cell receptor beta chain was found a few times. What it binds is unknown. The CDR3 spans 13 residues. Germline CDR1 is GTSNPN and CDR2 is SVGIG (reference sequence). The J segment lost 6 bases and the V segment lost 1 base, leaving 3 bases of the junction unmatched. The data are from a study of beta chain features in type 1 diabetes. General study points: Patients' naive, central memory and Treg TCRB repertoires seemed closer to one another than those of healthy donors. Since sequencing was performed on cDNA, cells with high TCR expression could be over-represented. The study found fewer insertions and more deletions at VDJ junctions in type 1 diabetes patients.

What was sequenced were expressed TCRB transcripts, since all of the isolated RNA had been reverse transcribed. Assay used: immunoSEQ multiplex PCR; TCRdb lists only in-frame clones, some missing. Of just over 450,000 clones listed, approximately 30% are singletons. Staining for CD45RO/CCR7/CD25/CD127/CD95/CD27 allowed sorting of CD4+ naive, central memory, regulatory and stem cell-like memory cells. The receptor was derived from a man aged 18 to 30 in good health. The chain combines TRBV30 with TRBJ2-3; 8 bases match TRBD1. The specimen sequenced was naive CD4+ T cells from blood. CDR3 nucleotide sequence: TGTGCCTGGAGTGAGGACAGGGTTGATACGCAGTATTTT. As protein: CAWSEDRVDTQYF.